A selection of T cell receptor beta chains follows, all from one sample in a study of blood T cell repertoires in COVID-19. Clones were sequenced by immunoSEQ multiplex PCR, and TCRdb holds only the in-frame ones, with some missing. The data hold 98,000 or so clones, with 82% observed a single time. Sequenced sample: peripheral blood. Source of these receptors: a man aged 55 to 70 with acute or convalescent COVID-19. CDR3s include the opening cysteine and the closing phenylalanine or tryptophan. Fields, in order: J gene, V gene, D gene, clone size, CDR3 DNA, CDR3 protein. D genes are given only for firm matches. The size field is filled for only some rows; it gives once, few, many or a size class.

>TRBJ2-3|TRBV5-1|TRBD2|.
TGCGCCAGCAGCTTGGCCGTCTTCTTAGGACTAGCGGGATGGTGGCCAGATACGCAGTATTTT
CASSLAVFLGLAGWWPDTQYF
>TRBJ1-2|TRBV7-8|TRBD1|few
TGTGCCAGCAGCCAAAACGAACAGGGGGCGCGGGGCTACACCTTC
CASSQNEQGARGYTF
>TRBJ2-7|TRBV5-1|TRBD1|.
TGCGCCAGCAGCTCCCCCGGACAGGGTATCAACGAGCAGTACTTC
CASSSPGQGINEQYF
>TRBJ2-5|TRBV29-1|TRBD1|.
TGCAGCGTCCACCGACAGGGCAGAGAGACCCAGTACTTC
CSVHRQGRETQYF
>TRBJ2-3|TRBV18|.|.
TGTGCCAGCTCACCACGGGGGAGGACTAGCACAGATACGCAGTATTTT
CASSPRGRTSTDTQYF
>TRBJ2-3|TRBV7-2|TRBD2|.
TGTGCCAGCAGCTCCCCGTCAGGACTAGCGGGAACAGATACGCAGTATTTT
CASSSPSGLAGTDTQYF
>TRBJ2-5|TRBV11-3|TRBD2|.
TGTGCCAGCAGCCAAATATGGGAAGCGGGGGTCCAAGAGACCCAGTACTTC
CASSQIWEAGVQETQYF
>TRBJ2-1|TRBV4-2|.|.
TGTGCCAGCAGCCCCGGGACTTACAATGAGCAGTTCTTC
CASSPGTYNEQFF
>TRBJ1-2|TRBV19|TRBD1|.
TGTGCCAGTAGTACGGGGACAGGGTACGAATATGGCTACACCTTC
CASSTGTGYEYGYTF
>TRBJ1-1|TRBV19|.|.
TGTGCCAGTAGTACTCAGACAGTCGATACTGAAGCTTTCTTT
CASSTQTVDTEAFF
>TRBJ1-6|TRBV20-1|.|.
TGCAGTGCTAGTGACTGGATGCAGGGGCTCAATTACCATAATTCACCCCTCCACTTT
CSASDWMQGLNYHNSPLHF
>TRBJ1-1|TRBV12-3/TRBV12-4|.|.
TGTGCCAGCCGCTCAGGAATGAACACTGAAGCTTTCTTT
CASRSGMNTEAFF
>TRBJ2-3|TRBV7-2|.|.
TGTGCCAGCAGCACACCGGGACAAGACACAGATACGCAGTATTTT
CASSTPGQDTDTQYF
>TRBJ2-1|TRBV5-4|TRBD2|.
TGTGCCAGCAGCCCGAGGACTAGCGGGGAGAACAATGAGCAGTTCTTC
CASSPRTSGENNEQFF
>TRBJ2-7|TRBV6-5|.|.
TGTGCCAGCAGTTACCTGACAGGCTACGAGCAGTACTTC
CASSYLTGYEQYF
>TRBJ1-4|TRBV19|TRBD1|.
TGTGCCAGTAGGATACTTCGCACAGGGGCGTATGAAAAACTGTTTTTT
CASRILRTGAYEKLFF
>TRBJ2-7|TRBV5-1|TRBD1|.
TGCGCCAGCAGCTTTGAACCCGGGACAGGGGAGGGGTTCGAGCAGTACTTC
CASSFEPGTGEGFEQYF
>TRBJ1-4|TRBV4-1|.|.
TGCGCCAGCAGCCCAACGGGTCGGGGGATCCTAATCTTTGATGAAAAACTGTTTTTT
CASSPTGRGILIFDEKLFF
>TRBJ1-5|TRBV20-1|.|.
TGCAGTGCTAGTGGGCGGACCCCGGGGAGCAATCAGCCCCAGCATTTT
CSASGRTPGSNQPQHF
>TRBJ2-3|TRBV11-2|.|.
TGTGCCAGCAGCTTAGGGGTTGCGGCGGGGCGCACAGATACGCAGTATTTT
CASSLGVAAGRTDTQYF
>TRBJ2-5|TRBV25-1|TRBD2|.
TGTGCCAGCAGGGATAGCGGGGGGACAGAGACCCAGTACTTC
CASRDSGGTETQYF
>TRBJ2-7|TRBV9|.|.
TGTGCCAGCAGCGTAGTAGCGGTCTCCTACGAGCAGTACTTC
CASSVVAVSYEQYF
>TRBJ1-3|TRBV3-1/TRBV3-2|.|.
TGTGCCAGCAGCCAAAACAGGGCGTCTGAAAACACCATATATTTT
CASSQNRASENTIYF
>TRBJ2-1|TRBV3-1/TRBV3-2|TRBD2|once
TGTGCCAGCAGCCAAGGGCTAGCGGACGGGGGGAAGCAGTTCTTC
CASSQGLADGGKQFF
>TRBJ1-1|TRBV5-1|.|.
TGCGCCAGCAGCGAGCCTGGGGGCTTTTCTGAAGCTTTCTTT
CASSEPGGFSEAFF
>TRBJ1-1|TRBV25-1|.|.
TGTGCCAGCAGTGATTGGTGGACGGGCGGGGAAGCTTTCTTT
CASSDWWTGGEAFF
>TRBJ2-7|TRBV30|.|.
TGTGCCTGGAAACCGGGACTTCAATCCTACGAGCAGTACTTC
CAWKPGLQSYEQYF
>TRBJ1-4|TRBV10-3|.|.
TGTGCCATCAGTGCGGACAGAGGTAATGAAAAACTGTTTTTT
CAISADRGNEKLFF
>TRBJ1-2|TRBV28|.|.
TGTGCCAGCAGTTTAGGGCCTAACTATGGCTACACCTTC
CASSLGPNYGYTF
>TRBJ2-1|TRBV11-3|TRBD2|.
TGTGCCAGCAGCTTACGGACTAGCGGGAGGAACTCCTACAATGAGCAGTTCTTC
CASSLRTSGRNSYNEQFF
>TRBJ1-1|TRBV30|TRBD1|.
TGTGCCTGGAGAGGGGACAGTCCGAACACTGAAGCTTTCTTT
CAWRGDSPNTEAFF
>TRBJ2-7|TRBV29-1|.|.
TGCAGCGTTGAAGATCTCGGCGGCCGTTACGAGCAGTACTTC
CSVEDLGGRYEQYF
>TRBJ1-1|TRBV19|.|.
TGTGCCAGTAGCGAACCCGGGATGAACACTGAAGCTTTCTTT
CASSEPGMNTEAFF
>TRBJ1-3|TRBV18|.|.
TGTGCCAGCTCACCACCGCTGACGGACATGGAAAGAAACACCATATATTTT
CASSPPLTDMERNTIYF
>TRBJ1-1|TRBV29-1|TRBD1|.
TGCAGCGCTGGCCAAGGACAGGGGAACACTGAAGCTTTCTTT
CSAGQGQGNTEAFF
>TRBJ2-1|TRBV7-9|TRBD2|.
TGTGCCAGCAGCTTTCTGGGAGGGCCGAGAAATGAGCAGTTCTTC
CASSFLGGPRNEQFF
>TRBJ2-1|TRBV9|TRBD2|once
TGTGCCAGCAGCGTAGACCCTAGCGGGACATACAATGAGCAGTTCTTC
CASSVDPSGTYNEQFF
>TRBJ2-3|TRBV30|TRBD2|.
TGTGCCTGGAGCCTAGCGGGAGTCCCCAGGAGCACAGATACGCAGTATTTT
CAWSLAGVPRSTDTQYF
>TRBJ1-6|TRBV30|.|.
TGTGCCTGGAGTATGGGCAGGGGATCCTATAATTCACCCCTCCACTTT
CAWSMGRGSYNSPLHF
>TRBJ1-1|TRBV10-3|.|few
TGTGCCATCAGGGACGACAGGAGCCACACTGAAGCTTTCTTT
CAIRDDRSHTEAFF
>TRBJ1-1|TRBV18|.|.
TGTGCCAGCTCACCACTAGATGAAGCTTTCTTT
CASSPLDEAFF
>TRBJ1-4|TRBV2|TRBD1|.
TGTGCCAGCGGGCGACAGGGTAATAATGAAAAACTGTTTTTT
CASGRQGNNEKLFF
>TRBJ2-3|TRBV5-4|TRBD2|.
TGTGCCAGCAGCCCTCCGGGACTAGCGGGAGGCGCAGATACGCAGTATTTT
CASSPPGLAGGADTQYF
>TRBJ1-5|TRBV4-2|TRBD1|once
TGTGCCAGCAGCCAAGATTTGACAGGGGCATGGCAGCCCCAGCATTTT
CASSQDLTGAWQPQHF